The rows below give T cell receptor beta chains drawn from one sample of a study of technical replicates of blood from a handful of donors. The repertoire was sequenced with immunoSEQ multiplex PCR; TCRdb's copy has only in-frame clones and lacks some. The data contain 80,000 to 95,000 clones, about 93% of them seen just once; the ten biggest clones take up approximately 0.26%. The sequenced sample consisted of T cells isolated from PBMCs. These receptors were collected from a human donor in good health. Both conserved end residues are part of each CDR3. The D gene is left open where the match is weak. The size of a clone is reported for some rows only, either as once, few or many, or as a class for expanded clones.

cdr3_nt	cdr3_aa	clone_size	v_call	j_call	d_call
TGTGCCAGCAGGGAAACTAATGTCAACGAGCAGTACTTC	CASRETNVNEQYF	-	TRBV2	TRBJ2-7	-
TGTGCCAGCAGCTTAGGTCCTCTGGACCGGGGTTTTGAAGCTTTCTTT	CASSLGPLDRGFEAFF	-	TRBV7-9	TRBJ1-1	-
TGTGCCAGTAGTCTGAGACAGGCCCATCAGCCCCAGCATTTT	CASSLRQAHQPQHF	-	TRBV19	TRBJ1-5	-
TGTGCCAGCAGCGTGACAGGGACTGGGGCCAACGTCCTGACTTTC	CASSVTGTGANVLTF	-	TRBV28	TRBJ2-6	TRBD1
TGTGCCAGCAGTTTATCCAGGCGGGGATATGGCTACACCTTC	CASSLSRRGYGYTF	-	TRBV27	TRBJ1-2	-
TGTGCCAGTAGTAGCAGGGGCTATGGCTACACCTTC	CASSSRGYGYTF	-	TRBV19	TRBJ1-2	-
TGTGCCAGCAGGTCGGTGGGGGGGAATGGCTACACCTTC	CASRSVGGNGYTF	-	TRBV7-9	TRBJ1-2	-
TGTGCCGCCCAAAGGGACAGGGTGCCACCCCTCCACTTT	CAAQRDRVPPLHF	-	TRBV6-1	TRBJ1-6	TRBD1
TGTGCCTGGAGTCGGCGGGGGGGCACAGATACGCAGTATTTT	CAWSRRGGTDTQYF	-	TRBV30	TRBJ2-3	TRBD2
TGTGCCAGCAGGGCATCCGGGACTAGCGGGAATGAGCAGTTCTTC	CASRASGTSGNEQFF	-	TRBV6-5	TRBJ2-1	TRBD2
TGTGCCAGTAGGAACCCGGGAGGCTCCTACAATGAGCAGTTCTTC	CASRNPGGSYNEQFF	-	TRBV19	TRBJ2-1	TRBD2
TGTGCCAGTTTCGCTCCCGGGACAGGGGACAATGAGCAGTTCTTC	CASFAPGTGDNEQFF	-	TRBV19	TRBJ2-1	TRBD1
TGTGCCATCAGTGAGTCCGGGGGGCTCTCTGATGAGCAGTTCTTC	CAISESGGLSDEQFF	once	TRBV10-3	TRBJ2-1	-
TGTGCCAGCAGCTTAGGACAGGGGGCGAGTGAAGCTTTCTTT	CASSLGQGASEAFF	-	TRBV7-9	TRBJ1-1	TRBD1
TGTGCCAGTAGTCTCCCGCCTACAGGGTCTTATGGAAACACCATATATTTT	CASSLPPTGSYGNTIYF	-	TRBV19	TRBJ1-3	-
TGCGCCAGCAGCCAACCGGGACAGGGCTATGGCTACACCTTC	CASSQPGQGYGYTF	-	TRBV4-1	TRBJ1-2	TRBD1
TGCGCCAGCAGTGAGTCGAGGCAGCACTACGAGCAGTACTTC	CASSESRQHYEQYF	-	TRBV10-1	TRBJ2-7	-
TGTGCCAGCAGCGTAGCCCTCGGCGATCGCCTCTGGGACAGGGGTTGGAACTATGGCTACACCTTC	CASSVALGDRLWDRGWNYGYTF	-	TRBV9	TRBJ1-2	TRBD1
TGTGCCAGCATCCTCTCGGACAGGGGGGTCTACGAGCAGTACTTC	CASILSDRGVYEQYF	-	TRBV5-4	TRBJ2-7	TRBD1
TGTGCCAGCAGTTCTTCAGGGGGCGAGAATACTGAAGCTTTCTTT	CASSSSGGENTEAFF	-	TRBV27	TRBJ1-1	TRBD1
TGTGCCAGCACTTGGGCCGACAGGGGGCGGAACATTCAGTACTTC	CASTWADRGRNIQYF	-	TRBV5-6	TRBJ2-4	TRBD1
TGCAGCGTTGGCCGGGACAAAAACATTCAGTACTTC	CSVGRDKNIQYF	-	TRBV29-1	TRBJ2-4	-
TGTGCCAGCATGGACATTTCGAACACTGAAGCTTTCTTT	CASMDISNTEAFF	-	TRBV27	TRBJ1-1	-
TGTGCCAGCAGTATAATAGCGGGATCCTCCTACGAGCAGTACTTC	CASSIIAGSSYEQYF	-	TRBV6-1	TRBJ2-7	TRBD2
TGTGCCAGCAGAAAGCCAGGGGGTTCCTATGGCTACACCTTC	CASRKPGGSYGYTF	many	TRBV6-1	TRBJ1-2	TRBD1
TGTGCCAGCAGCTACCCCGGGACAGGGATGGTTGAGCAGTTCTTC	CASSYPGTGMVEQFF	-	TRBV5-4	TRBJ2-1	TRBD1
TGTGCCAGCAGGACTAGACAGACCTCCAGTCCCTTTAACTATGGCTACACCTTC	CASRTRQTSSPFNYGYTF	-	TRBV27	TRBJ1-2	-
TGCGCCAGCAGCTTGGCCGGGACAGGGACAGAAGCTTTCTTT	CASSLAGTGTEAFF	-	TRBV5-1	TRBJ1-1	TRBD1